This passage covers 5 T cell receptor beta chains from one sample sequenced in a study of CXCR3-negative and CXCR3-positive naive CD8 T cells. 5' RACE with UMI labels generated the TRB cDNA libraries. TCRdb re-called the 5' RACE reads and gives one entry per CDR3 protein, without DNA. The table lists about 56,000 distinct CDR3 sequences, with more than 20% in the top ten. The source material was memory CD8+ T cells from blood. The receptors stem from a human donor in good health. Some clones in this sample may be carry-over from other donors' samples.

This sequence joins TRBV5-6 and TRBJ1-5; the TCRdb D gene call, TRBD1, has no DNA to confirm it. The germline gives CDR1 SGHDT, CDR2 YYEEEE. This CDR3 contains 16 residues. The CDR3 here is CASSLEGGLGDQPQHF.

This rearrangement joins TRBV14 to TRBJ2-7; the D call of TRBD2 rests on TCRdb alone, since no DNA is present to check it. The CDR3 totals 17 residues. The V gene's germline CDR1 is SGHDN and CDR2 FVKESK. Here the CDR3 reads CASTPTSGGLLSYEQYF.

This chain uses TRBV29-1 with TRBJ2-3. Germline values: CDR1 SQVTM, CDR2 ANQGSEA. The CDR3 has 13 amino acids. CDR3 amino acids: CSVEDRRTDTQYF.

The chain joins TRBV6-2 or TRBV6-3 to TRBJ2-1; TCRdb proposes TRBD1, but this gene call is untestable without DNA. The germline V gene encodes CDR1 MNHEY and CDR2 SVGEGT. The CDR3 spans 14 residues. The CDR3 loop reads CASSSDPSYNEQFF.

The V call is TRBV6-2 or TRBV6-3, the J call TRBJ2-7; with no DNA, the TCRdb D assignment of TRBD1 cannot be verified. This CDR3 spans 16 amino acids. CDR1 is MNHEY and CDR2 is SVGEGT in the germline V gene. CDR3 amino acids: CASSYPRGAGDYEQYF.